The 26 T cell receptor beta chains below come from one sample, sequenced in a study of shared clonotypes between healthy human individuals. Sequenced by immunoSEQ multiplex PCR; TCRdb stores in-frame clones only, minus some. The sample has about 2,200,000 clones; about 92% are singletons. Naivety among CD8 cells was defined by CD45RO negativity and positive CCR7 selection, thereby excluding terminally differentiated effector memory CD45RA+ cells. Sequencing was done on a sample of naive CD8+ T cells from PBMCs. The receptors originated from a man younger than 35 in good health. Some clones in this sample may be carry-over from other donors' samples.

This sequence joins TRBV7-8 and TRBJ1-2; 7 bases fit TRBD1. The CDR3 runs to 14 residues. The germline V gene encodes CDR1 SGHVS and CDR2 FQNEAQ. With 5 bases clipped from V and 4 bases from J, the junction kept 7 bases outside the gene matches. As DNA, the CDR3 is TGTGCCAGCAGCGCAGAGGACAGGACCTATGGCTACACCTTC. Amino acids: CASSAEDRTYGYTF.

V usage is TRBV4-1 and J usage is TRBJ1-1; D is undetermined. Germline V gives CDR1 MGHRA, CDR2 YSYEKL. V gave up 2 bases and J gave up 6 bases, with 19 bases separating them. CDR3 length equals 16 residues. The CDR3 loop is CASSQLKVISWAEAFF. The DNA for the CDR3 is TGCGCCAGCAGCCAATTAAAAGTCATCAGTTGGGCTGAAGCTTTCTTT.

This clone appeared once. The chain is built from TRBV7-3 and TRBJ2-3; TRBD2 matches 8 bases. Trimming took 5 bases from V and 4 from J; bases not matched to a gene: 8. This CDR3 region has 15 residues. CDR1 is SGHTA, CDR2 FQGTGA, per germline. The CDR3 DNA reads TGTGCCAGCAGCCCAGGGACTAGTTGGGCAGATACGCAGTATTTT. Amino acids: CASSPGTSWADTQYF.

This chain uses TRBV28 with TRBJ2-4, with TRBD1 matching over 7 bases. Germline V lookup: CDR1 MDHEN, CDR2 SYDVKM. This CDR3 is 16 amino acids long. V dropped 5 bases and J dropped 0; count of bases not matched to a gene: 7. The CDR3 loop is CASSHGTELAKNIQYF. As DNA, the CDR3 is TGTGCCAGCAGTCACGGGACAGAACTAGCCAAAAACATTCAGTACTTC.

This sequence joins TRBV7-9 and TRBJ1-5; D call uncertain. V was clipped by 5 bases and J by 5 bases, with 7 bases between them. In germline, CDR1 is SEHNR, CDR2 FQNEAQ (reference sequence). The CDR3 loop spans 12 amino acids. CDR3 in amino acids: CASSPSDQPQHF. CDR3 nucleotides: TGTGCCAGCAGCCCTTCCGATCAGCCCCAGCATTTT. The full variable domain, completed using reference TRBV7-9 and TRBJ1-5, is DTGVSQNPRHKITKRGQNVTFRCDPISEHNRLYWYRQTLGQGPEFLTYFQNEAQLEKSRLLSDRFSAERPKGSFSTLEIQRTEQGDSAMYLCASSPSDQPQHFGDGTRLSIL.

DNA of the CDR3: TGTGCCAGCACCTCCCCCAGCGTCACTGAAGCTTTCTTT. This codes for CASTSPSVTEAFF. This chain uses TRBV7-9 with TRBJ1-1, with no clear D. Germline CDR1 SEHNR, CDR2 FQNEAQ (reference sequence). CDR3 length equals 13 residues. V was clipped by 7 bases and J by 4 bases, with 13 bases between them.

The chain links TRBV9 to TRBJ2-7; D is undetermined. CDR1 and CDR2 (germline): SGDLS, YYNGEE. Trimming stripped 4 bases from V and 5 bases from J, with 13 bases between. CDR3 length equals 13 residues. CDR3 nucleotide sequence: TGTGCCAGCAGCCCCGCAGACAATCACGAGCAGTACTTC. Protein: CASSPADNHEQYF.

This rearrangement joins TRBV7-3 to TRBJ2-3, with D perhaps being TRBD1 or TRBD2 (5 bases each). Looked up from germline, CDR1 is SGHTA and CDR2 is FQGTGA. V lost 3 bases and J lost 5, with 12 bases in between. This CDR3 contains 14 residues. The CDR3 sequence: CASSFSTGGDTQYF. As DNA, the CDR3 is TGTGCCAGCAGCTTCTCGACTGGGGGAGATACGCAGTATTTT.

The chain is built from TRBV19 and TRBJ1-5; no definite D call. The germline V and J ends were trimmed by 8 bases and 2 bases, with 10 bases remaining between them. The CDR3 length is 13 residues. Germline CDR1 LNHDA, CDR2 SQIVND (reference sequence). As DNA, the CDR3 is TGTGCCAGTCGTCCCCGGGGCAATCAGCCCCAGCATTTT. Translating it yields CASRPRGNQPQHF.

This clone came up a few times. V and J are TRBV14 and TRBJ1-1; 10 nucleotides match TRBD1. From germline, CDR1 is SGHDN and CDR2 FVKESK. Trimming removed 6 bases from V and 3 bases from J; junction bases left unmatched: 4. CDR3 length equals 14 residues. CDR3 DNA sequence: TGTGCCAGCAGACGGACAGGGGGACACACTGAAGCTTTCTTT. Amino acid sequence: CASRRTGGHTEAFF.

The CDR3 region is CASSSGNQETQYF. As DNA, the CDR3 is TGTGCCAGCAGCTCAGGGAACCAAGAGACCCAGTACTTC. This chain joins TRBV7-3 and TRBJ2-5; possible D gene TRBD1, 5 bases. The length of the CDR3 is 13 residues. Germline V gene sequence: CDR1 SGHTA, CDR2 FQGTGA. Deletions cut 4 bases from V and 0 bases from J, with 6 bases between. The whole variable domain, filled in from reference TRBV7-3 and TRBJ2-5, reads GAGVSQTPSNKVTEKGKYVELRCDPISGHTALYWYRQSLGQGPEFLIYFQGTGAADDSGLPNDRFFAVRPEGSVSTLKIQRTERGDSAVYLCASSSGNQETQYFGPGTRLLVL.

The chain is built from TRBV7-9 and TRBJ2-3; 10 bases are a match to TRBD2. The CDR3 is 15 residues long. V lost 6 bases to trimming and J lost 6 bases; unmatched junction nucleotides: 9. The V gene's germline CDR1 is SEHNR and CDR2 FQNEAQ (reference sequence). This chain's CDR3 is CASSERAGGSDTQYF. CDR3 nucleotides: TGTGCCAGCAGTGAAAGAGCGGGGGGGTCCGATACGCAGTATTTT. The full variable domain, completed using reference TRBV7-9 and TRBJ2-3, is DTGVSQNPRHKITKRGQNVTFRCDPISEHNRLYWYRQTLGQGPEFLTYFQNEAQLEKSRLLSDRFSAERPKGSFSTLEIQRTEQGDSAMYLCASSERAGGSDTQYFGPGTRLTVL.

CDR3 sequence (DNA): TGTGCCAGCAGCTATCAGGACGGACCTAGCGGGTGGCCCTTAACCTACGAGCAGTACTTC. It translates to CASSYQDGPSGWPLTYEQYF. This sequence joins TRBV7-8 and TRBJ2-7; 8 bases are shared with TRBD2. Losses at the gene ends were 4 bases for V and 2 bases for J; bases not matched to a gene: 22. Germline CDR1 is SGHVS and CDR2 is FQNEAQ. This CDR3 spans 20 amino acids.

This chain connects TRBV5-1 to TRBJ2-1; TRBD2 is a possible D gene (6 bases). CDR3 size: 18 residues. Per germline, CDR1 SGHRS and CDR2 YFSETQ. The V end lost 1 base, the J end lost 4 bases, and 21 bases lay between the germline ends. CDR3 residues: CASSLLPSAEIGYNEQFF. CDR3 sequence (DNA): TGCGCCAGCAGCTTGTTGCCTAGCGCGGAGATCGGATACAATGAGCAGTTCTTC.

V is TRBV9 and J is TRBJ2-1; 7 nucleotides agree with TRBD2. CDR3 length: 16 amino acids. V dropped 1 base and J dropped 8; count of bases not matched to a gene: 12. Looked up from germline, CDR1 is SGDLS and CDR2 is YYNGEE. This CDR3 is CASSVNLADPQDEQFF. In DNA, the CDR3 is TGTGCCAGCAGCGTAAACCTAGCGGATCCCCAAGATGAGCAGTTCTTC.

This clone was observed once. The chain combines TRBV19 with TRBJ1-5, with D possibly being TRBD1 (6 bases). The ends were cut back, 10 bases at V and 7 bases at J, with 17 bases in the middle. Looked up from germline, CDR1 is LNHDA and CDR2 is SQIVND (reference sequence). The CDR3 contains 13 residues. CDR3 protein: CATNPGVGQPQHF. The CDR3 coding sequence is TGTGCCACTAACCCAGGGGTCGGACAGCCCCAGCATTTT.

This chain uses TRBV6-5 with TRBJ1-1; TRBD1 matches at 7 bases. The V gene end was trimmed by 10 bases and the J gene end by 0 bases; junction bases not matched to a gene: 8. CDR1 is MNHEY and CDR2 is SVGAGI in the germline V gene. This CDR3 spans 14 amino acids. CDR3 protein: CATRQGDVNTEAFF. CDR3 bases: TGTGCCACTCGACAGGGCGACGTGAACACTGAAGCTTTCTTT.

The chain links TRBV4-3 to TRBJ1-1, with no clear D. V shed 4 bases and J shed 8 bases, with 11 bases lying between them. Germline-derived CDR1 and CDR2 are LGHNA and YSLEER. CDR3 length: 12 amino acids. The CDR3 DNA is TGCGCCAGCAGCCGACACAGAGCCGAAGCTTTCTTT. Translation gives CASSRHRAEAFF.

The rearrangement links TRBV6-1 to TRBJ2-7, with 10 nucleotides matching TRBD2. Germline V lookup: CDR1 MNHNS, CDR2 SASEGT. This CDR3 spans 13 amino acids. J gave up 4 bases and V 6 bases, and 3 bases lay outside the gene matches. CDR3 sequence (DNA): TGTGCCAGCAGGCTAGCGGGAGTGTACGAGCAGTACTTC. This gives the protein CASRLAGVYEQYF.

The chain couples TRBV4-3 to TRBJ2-7; TRBD1 or TRBD2 may be the D gene (5 bases each). V was cut by 0 bases and J by 0 bases, with 9 bases left in between. CDR3 length equals 15 residues. Germline-derived CDR1 and CDR2 are LGHNA and YSLEER. CDR3 sequence: CASSQDSGPSYEQYF. The CDR3 DNA sequence: TGCGCCAGCAGCCAAGATTCGGGGCCCTCCTACGAGCAGTACTTC.

V and J are TRBV19 and TRBJ2-1; unclear D gene. Germline CDR1 reads LNHDA; CDR2 reads SQIVND (reference sequence). Trimming stripped 7 bases from V and 5 bases from J, with 6 bases between. This CDR3 is built from 11 residues. CDR3 residues: CASTGDNEQFF. The CDR3 DNA is TGTGCCAGTACAGGCGACAATGAGCAGTTCTTC.

The chain combines TRBV19 with TRBJ2-1; possible D gene TRBD2, 6 bases. CDR1 and CDR2 from the germline V gene are LNHDA and SQIVND (reference sequence). CDR3 size: 21 residues. The V gene lost 3 bases and the J gene lost 3 bases, with 30 bases spanning the gap. DNA of the CDR3: TGTGCCAGTAGTATTACGATTGCTGGTGCAAGGGAGGACTCTATCTACAATGAGCAGTTCTTC. It translates to CASSITIAGAREDSIYNEQFF.

This chain uses TRBV27 with TRBJ2-2; TRBD1 matches 10 bases. The CDR3 totals 15 residues. Germline CDR1 is MNHEY and CDR2 is SMNVEV (reference sequence). Unmatched junction bases numbered 2, after V lost 3 bases and J lost 4 bases. CDR3: CASSLDRGTTGELFF. The CDR3 nucleotides read TGTGCCAGCAGTTTGGACAGGGGGACCACCGGGGAGCTGTTTTTT.

The chain couples TRBV11-2 to TRBJ2-1, with 10 nucleotides matching TRBD2. This CDR3 has 16 amino acids. The germline V gene encodes CDR1 SGHAT and CDR2 FQNNGV. Trimming removed 1 base from V and 4 bases from J; junction bases left unmatched: 4. The CDR3 loop reads CASSLVGTSEYNEQFF. In DNA, the CDR3 is TGTGCCAGCAGCTTAGTTGGGACTAGCGAGTACAATGAGCAGTTCTTC.

About this clone: In the same sample, other DNA sequences code for this CDR3. The chain joins TRBV7-9 to TRBJ1-5; D is ambiguous. The ends were cut back, 1 base at V and 4 bases at J, with 2 bases in the middle. The CDR3 covers 12 residues. The V gene's germline CDR1 is SEHNR and CDR2 FQNEAQ (reference sequence). The CDR3 region is CASSLENQPQHF. In DNA form, the CDR3 reads TGTGCCAGCAGCTTAGAGAATCAGCCCCAGCATTTT.

The chain employs TRBV12-5 and TRBJ2-5; TRBD1 might be the D (5 bases). V gave up 7 bases and J gave up 3 bases, with 12 bases separating them. The germline CDR1 and CDR2 sequences are LGHNT and FRNRAP. CDR3 size: 13 residues. CDR3 sequence: CASVGDFEETQYF. DNA for the CDR3: TGTGCTAGTGTAGGGGATTTCGAAGAGACCCAGTACTTC.